Presented here are 27 T cell receptor beta chains from one specimen sequenced in a study of cytotoxic CD8 clonotypes in ibrutinib-treated CLL. TCRdb's table, derived via immunoSEQ multiplex PCR, lists solely in-frame clones and lacks some. The table records some 300,000 clones, about 80% of them present only once. The starting material was PBMCs, obtained before ibrutinib treatment. The receptors shown here come from a human donor with chronic lymphocytic leukemia.

V is TRBV7-8 and J is TRBJ2-7; no firm D call. This CDR3 has 15 residues. Germline CDR1 is SGHVS and CDR2 is FQNEAQ. Trimming took 4 bases from V and 3 from J, leaving 16 bases between them. The CDR3 is CASSSAQFLIYEQYF. CDR3 DNA: TGTGCCAGCAGCTCTGCACAATTTCTAATCTACGAGCAGTACTTC.

The chain carries TRBV2 and TRBJ1-5, with 7 positions matching TRBD1. The V gene end was trimmed by 3 bases and the J gene end by 4 bases; junction bases not matched to a gene: 3. The CDR3 runs 14 residues. Germline-derived CDR1 and CDR2 are SNHLY and FYNNEI. DNA for the CDR3: TGTGCCAGCAGTGAGTCAGGGGGAAATCAGCCCCAGCATTTT. Its translation is CASSESGGNQPQHF.

The chain links TRBV5-1 to TRBJ1-1; D possibly corresponds to TRBD1 (5 bases). This CDR3 has 14 residues. The V end lost 2 bases, the J end lost 0 bases, and 8 bases lay between the germline ends. Germline-derived CDR1 and CDR2 are SGHRS and YFSETQ. In DNA form, the CDR3 reads TGCGCCAGCAGCTTTCAGGGCATGAACACTGAAGCTTTCTTT. As protein: CASSFQGMNTEAFF.

The sample holds a few counts of this clone. The rearrangement joins TRBV27 to TRBJ2-5, with a weak D call TRBD1 (5 bases). V lost 6 bases to trimming and J lost 3 bases, with 8 bases between them. The CDR3 is 12 amino acids. The germline V gene encodes CDR1 MNHEY and CDR2 SMNVEV (reference sequence). CDR3 in amino acids: CASSNRKETQYF. Here the CDR3 DNA reads TGTGCCAGCAGCAACAGGAAAGAGACCCAGTACTTC.

The V and J genes are TRBV27 and TRBJ1-1; D remains ambiguous. The CDR3 sequence is 13 residues long. Germline values: CDR1 MNHEY, CDR2 SMNVEV (reference sequence). V lost 4 bases and J 1 base, leaving 7 bases between the germline ends. For the CDR3, the DNA is TGTGCCAGCAGTTGGTCCGAGAACACTGAAGCTTTCTTT. It translates to CASSWSENTEAFF.

V usage is TRBV11-2 and J usage is TRBJ2-1, with TRBD2 matching 10 bases. CDR1 is SGHAT and CDR2 is FQNNGV in the germline V gene. V gave up 2 bases and J gave up 15 bases; unmatched junction bases: 10. This CDR3 region has 14 residues. The CDR3: CASSLSSGSRVLFF. For the CDR3, the DNA is TGTGCCAGCAGCTTATCTAGCGGGAGTCGGGTTTTGTTCTTC.

This chain joins TRBV11-2 and TRBJ2-5; 8 positions agree with TRBD1. CDR3 size: 13 residues. Germline lookup yields CDR1 SGHAT and CDR2 FQNNGV. After removal of 5 bases from V and 5 bases from J, the junction contained 4 bases not matched to a gene. CDR3 DNA sequence: TGTGCCAGCAGCGGACAGGGTAGTGAGACCCAGTACTTC. This codes for CASSGQGSETQYF.

V is TRBV27 and J is TRBJ2-1; D not resolved. Deletions cut 1 base from V and 7 bases from J, with 8 bases between. CDR1 and CDR2 from the germline V gene are MNHEY and SMNVEV (reference sequence). This CDR3 is built from 13 residues. For the CDR3, the DNA is TGTGCCAGCAGTTTATTAGATAGGAATGAGCAGTTCTTC. Protein sequence: CASSLLDRNEQFF.

The V and J genes are TRBV2 and TRBJ1-2; the D is unclear. V dropped 5 bases and J dropped 0 bases, with 7 bases sitting between them. From germline, CDR1 is SNHLY and CDR2 FYNNEI. The CDR3 contains 13 residues. This chain's CDR3 is CASSKIANYGYTF. CDR3 bases: TGTGCCAGCAGTAAGATAGCTAACTATGGCTACACCTTC.

The V call is TRBV15, the J call TRBJ1-5, with no clear D. This CDR3 is built from 14 residues. The germline V gene encodes CDR1 LNHNV and CDR2 YYDKDF (reference sequence). Trimming took off 0 bases at V and 1 base at J, with 4 bases between the two ends. As DNA, the CDR3 is TGTGCCACCAGCAGAGATCAGAGCAATCAGCCCCAGCATTTT. It encodes CATSRDQSNQPQHF.

This chain links TRBV5-1 with TRBJ2-7; no clear D. The germline V gene has CDR1 SGHRS and CDR2 YFSETQ. Trimming pared 1 base from V and 6 bases from J, leaving 14 bases between. There are 14 residues in the CDR3. CDR3 in amino acids: CASSLTNHLGEQYF. The CDR3 nucleotides are TGCGCCAGCAGCTTGACTAACCACCTCGGCGAGCAGTACTTC.

The chain is built from TRBV4-1 and TRBJ1-4; weak D call: TRBD1 (5 bases). Germline lookup yields CDR1 MGHRA and CDR2 YSYEKL. V dropped 0 bases and J dropped 7 bases, with 15 bases sitting between them. The CDR3 has 16 residues. CDR3 protein: CASSQDTFRRGEKLFF. CDR3 coding DNA: TGCGCCAGCAGCCAAGATACGTTTAGAAGGGGTGAAAAACTGTTTTTT.

The gene calls are TRBV9 and TRBJ1-1, with 8 bases identical to TRBD1. From germline, CDR1 is SGDLS and CDR2 YYNGEE. The CDR3 sequence is 15 residues long. The V gene end was trimmed by 4 bases and the J gene end by 3 bases; junction bases not matched to a gene: 8. In DNA form, the CDR3 reads TGTGCCAGCAGCCTCTTGGACAGGGCGGACACTGAAGCTTTCTTT. Its translation: CASSLLDRADTEAFF. The complete variable domain, with remaining parts taken from reference TRBV9 and TRBJ1-1, reads DSGVTQTPKHLITATGQRVTLRCSPRSGDLSVYWYQQSLDQGLQFLIQYYNGEERAKGNILERFSAQQFPDLHSELNLSSLELGDSALYFCASSLLDRADTEAFFGQGTRLTVV.

The rearrangement uses TRBV19 and TRBJ1-4; maybe TRBD1 (6 bases). The V gene lost 6 bases and the J gene lost 7 bases, with 18 bases spanning the gap. CDR1 and CDR2 (germline): LNHDA, SQIVND (reference sequence). The CDR3 length is 15 residues. The DNA of the CDR3 is TGTGCCAGTAGCTATGCAGGGGATGTGGGTGAAAAACTGTTTTTT. It encodes CASSYAGDVGEKLFF.

About this clone itself: The identical CDR3 is also encoded by other nucleotide sequences in the sample. The chain carries TRBV28 and TRBJ2-7, with a weak D call TRBD2 (6 bases). The CDR3 covers 13 residues. Looked up from germline, CDR1 is MDHEN and CDR2 is SYDVKM. Trimming stripped 3 bases from V and 4 bases from J, with 10 bases between. For the CDR3, the DNA is TGTGCCAGCAGTTTCGCCGGGGGATACGAGCAGTACTTC. As protein: CASSFAGGYEQYF.

The chain carries TRBV28 and TRBJ2-7; TRBD2 is a possible D gene (6 bases). Per the germline V gene, CDR1 is MDHEN and CDR2 is SYDVKM. Trimming took off 6 bases at V and 0 bases at J, with 15 bases between the two ends. The CDR3 length is 15 residues. CDR3 in amino acids: CASSDRDSVSYEQYF. For the CDR3, the DNA is TGTGCCAGCAGCGACCGGGACTCGGTCTCCTACGAGCAGTACTTC.

This clone has a single count. This rearrangement joins TRBV7-6 to TRBJ2-7; D remains ambiguous. With 5 bases removed from V and 6 bases from J, the gap between germline ends came to 20 bases. The germline V gene encodes CDR1 SGHVS and CDR2 FNYEAQ. The CDR3 contains 15 residues. CDR3 nucleotides: TGTGCCAGCAGCCCCTTAAGTGGGAACGAGGTCGAGCAGTACTTC. Translation: CASSPLSGNEVEQYF. Full variable domain (outside the CDR3, taken from reference TRBV7-6 and TRBJ2-7): GAGVSQSPRYKVTKRGQDVALRCDPISGHVSLYWYRQALGQGPEFLTYFNYEAQQDKSGLPNDRFSAERPEGSISTLTIQRTEQRDSAMYRCASSPLSGNEVEQYFGPGTRLTVT.

The chain employs TRBV30 and TRBJ2-6; D remains ambiguous. V gave up 4 bases and J gave up 0 bases, with 10 bases separating them. The CDR3 consists of 15 residues. Germline values: CDR1 GTSNPN, CDR2 SVGIG (reference sequence). CDR3 in amino acids: CAWTTGTSGANVLTF. The CDR3, as DNA: TGTGCCTGGACGACTGGTACCTCTGGGGCCAACGTCCTGACTTTC. The entire variable domain, with the rest obtained from reference TRBV30 and TRBJ2-6, is as follows: SQTIHQWPATLVQPVGSPLSLECTVEGTSNPNLYWYRQAAGRGLQLLFYSVGIGQISSEVPQNLSASRPQDRQFILSSKKLLLSDSGFYLCAWTTGTSGANVLTFGAGSRLTVL.

V and J are TRBV4-2 and TRBJ2-6; 10 nucleotides align to TRBD1. Germline-derived CDR1 and CDR2 are LGHNA and YNFKEQ. This CDR3 region has 22 residues. The J segment lost 4 bases and the V segment lost 3 bases, leaving 21 bases of the junction unmatched. The CDR3 nucleotides are TGTGCCAGCAGCCAGGGACTATTGAGCCGGGACAGGGGCCACTCCGGGGCCAACGTCCTGACTTTC. Translation gives CASSQGLLSRDRGHSGANVLTF.

This chain joins TRBV29-1 and TRBJ2-1; 9 bases match TRBD2. The junction had 16 bases not matched to a gene; V was cut back by 8 bases and J by 2 bases. The CDR3 runs to 17 residues. Germline CDR1 is SQVTM and CDR2 is ANQGSEA. The CDR3 loop is CSTGPGLAYFPYNEQFF. As DNA, the CDR3 is TGCAGCACGGGCCCGGGACTAGCCTATTTCCCCTACAATGAGCAGTTCTTC.

V gene TRBV11-2 combines with J gene TRBJ2-7; D not certain. This CDR3 contains 12 residues. Looked up from germline, CDR1 is SGHAT and CDR2 is FQNNGV. V lost 4 bases and J lost 2, with 6 bases in between. The CDR3 loop reads CASSSPTYEQYF. In DNA, the CDR3 is TGTGCCAGCAGCTCCCCTACCTACGAGCAGTACTTC.

The chain combines TRBV28 with TRBJ2-4; 9 bases fit TRBD2. The CDR3 covers 18 residues. From germline, CDR1 is MDHEN and CDR2 SYDVKM. Unmatched junction bases numbered 14, after V lost 5 bases and J lost 3 bases. CDR3 amino acids: CASSAPLGGRGYKNIQYF. CDR3 sequence (DNA): TGTGCCAGCAGTGCCCCCCTCGGCGGGAGGGGATACAAAAACATTCAGTACTTC.

V is TRBV4-1 and J is TRBJ2-7, with 8 positions matching TRBD2. Trimming cost V 4 bases and J 4 bases; bases outside gene matches: 9. CDR3 length: 15 residues. Germline V gene sequence: CDR1 MGHRA, CDR2 YSYEKL. CDR3 amino acids: CASSPAGAALYEQYF. Written as DNA, the CDR3 is TGCGCCAGCAGCCCAGCGGGAGCGGCCCTATACGAGCAGTACTTC.

This sequence joins TRBV2 and TRBJ1-5; weak D call: TRBD1 (5 bases). The CDR3 extends over 15 amino acids. V shed 6 bases and J shed 3 bases, with 15 bases lying between them. In germline, CDR1 is SNHLY, CDR2 FYNNEI. The CDR3 is CASSRPYRTNQPQHF. The CDR3 DNA reads TGTGCCAGCAGCCGCCCTTACAGGACCAATCAGCCCCAGCATTTT.

The chain links TRBV10-3 to TRBJ2-1, with D hard to call. The germline CDR1 and CDR2 sequences are ENHRY and SYGVKD. V shed 2 bases and J shed 7 bases, with 12 bases lying between them. This CDR3 spans 14 amino acids. The CDR3 here is CAISEVGSRNEQFF. The CDR3 coding sequence is TGTGCCATCAGTGAGGTTGGGTCTAGGAATGAGCAGTTCTTC.

V is TRBV10-3 and J is TRBJ2-1, with 7 nucleotides matching TRBD2. The CDR3 runs to 16 residues. Germline trimming cut 4 bases from V and 0 bases from J; bases unmatched to any gene: 6. Germline CDR1 ENHRY, CDR2 SYGVKD. CDR3 amino acids: CAISGGGINSYNEQFF. CDR3 coding DNA: TGTGCCATCAGTGGGGGGGGGATAAACTCCTACAATGAGCAGTTCTTC.

The chain combines TRBV4-1 with TRBJ1-4; tentatively, D is TRBD1 (6 bases). The germline V and J ends were trimmed by 2 bases and 6 bases, with 10 bases remaining between them. CDR3 size: 14 residues. Per germline, CDR1 MGHRA and CDR2 YSYEKL. DNA for the CDR3: TGCGCCAGCAGCCAAATGCAGGGGTATGAAAAACTGTTTTTT. Protein product: CASSQMQGYEKLFF.